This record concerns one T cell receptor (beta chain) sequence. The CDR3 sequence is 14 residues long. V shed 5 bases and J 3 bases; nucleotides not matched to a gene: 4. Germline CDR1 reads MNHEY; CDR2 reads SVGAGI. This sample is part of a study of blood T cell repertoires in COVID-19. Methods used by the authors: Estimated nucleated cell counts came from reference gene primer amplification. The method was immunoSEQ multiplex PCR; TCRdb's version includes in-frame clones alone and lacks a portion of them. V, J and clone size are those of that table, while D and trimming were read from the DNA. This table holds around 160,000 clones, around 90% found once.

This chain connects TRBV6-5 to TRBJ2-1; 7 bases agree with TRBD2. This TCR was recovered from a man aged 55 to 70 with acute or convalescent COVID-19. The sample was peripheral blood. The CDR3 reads CASSTSANYNEQFF. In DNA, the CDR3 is TGTGCCAGCAGTACTAGCGCGAACTACAATGAGCAGTTCTTC.